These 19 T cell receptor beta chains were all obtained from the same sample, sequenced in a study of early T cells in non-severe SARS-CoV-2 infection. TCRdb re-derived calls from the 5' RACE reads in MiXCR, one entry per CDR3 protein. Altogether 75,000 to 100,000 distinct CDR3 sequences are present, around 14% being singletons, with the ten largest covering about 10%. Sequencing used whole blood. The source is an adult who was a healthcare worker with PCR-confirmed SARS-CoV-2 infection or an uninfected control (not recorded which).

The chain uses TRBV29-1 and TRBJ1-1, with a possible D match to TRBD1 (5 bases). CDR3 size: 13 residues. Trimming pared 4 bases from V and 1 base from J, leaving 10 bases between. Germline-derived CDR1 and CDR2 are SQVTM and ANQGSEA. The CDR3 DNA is TGCAGCGTTGTTGGGACCGAGAACACTGAAGCTTTCTTT. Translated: CSVVGTENTEAFF. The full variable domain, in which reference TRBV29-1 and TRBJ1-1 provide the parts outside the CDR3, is SAVISQKPSRDICQRGTSLTIQCQVDSQVTMMFWYRQQPGQSLTLIATANQGSEATYESGFVIDKFPISRPNLTFSTLTVSNMSPEDSSIYLCSVVGTENTEAFFGQGTRLTVV.

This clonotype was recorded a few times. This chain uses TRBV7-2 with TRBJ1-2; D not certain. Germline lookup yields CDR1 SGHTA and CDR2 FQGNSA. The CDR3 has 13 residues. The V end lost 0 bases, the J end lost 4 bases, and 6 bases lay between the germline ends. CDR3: CASSLARSYGYTF. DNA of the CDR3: TGTGCCAGCAGCTTAGCGAGGAGCTATGGCTACACCTTC.

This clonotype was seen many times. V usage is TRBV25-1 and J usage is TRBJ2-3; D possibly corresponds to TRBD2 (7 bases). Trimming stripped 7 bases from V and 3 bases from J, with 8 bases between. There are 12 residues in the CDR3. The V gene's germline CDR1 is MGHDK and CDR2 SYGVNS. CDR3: CASKGGTDTQYF. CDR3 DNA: TGTGCCAGCAAGGGGGGGACAGATACGCAGTATTTT. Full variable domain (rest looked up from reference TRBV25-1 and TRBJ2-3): EADIYQTPRYLVIGTGKKITLECSQTMGHDKMYWYQQDPGMELHLIHYSYGVNSTEKGDLSSESTVSRIRTEHFPLTLESARPSHTSQYLCASKGGTDTQYFGPGTRLTVL.

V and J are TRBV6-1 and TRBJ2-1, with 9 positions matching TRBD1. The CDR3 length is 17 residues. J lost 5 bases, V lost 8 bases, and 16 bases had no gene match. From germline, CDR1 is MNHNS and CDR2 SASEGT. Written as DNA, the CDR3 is TGTGCCAGCTCGCCAAATCCGGGACAGGGTCCCCACAATGAGCAGTTCTTC. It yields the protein CASSPNPGQGPHNEQFF.

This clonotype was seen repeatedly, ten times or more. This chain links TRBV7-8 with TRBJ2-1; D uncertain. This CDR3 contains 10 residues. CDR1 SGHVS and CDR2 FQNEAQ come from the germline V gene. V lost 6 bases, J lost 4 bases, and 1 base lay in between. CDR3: CASSYNEQFF. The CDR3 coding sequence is TGTGCCAGCAGTTACAATGAGCAGTTCTTC.

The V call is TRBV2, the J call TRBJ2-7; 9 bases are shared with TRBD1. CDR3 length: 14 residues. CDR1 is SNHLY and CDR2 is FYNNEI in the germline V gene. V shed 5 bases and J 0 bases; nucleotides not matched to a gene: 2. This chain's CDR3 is CASSRDRASYEQYF. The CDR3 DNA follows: TGTGCCAGCAGTCGGGACAGGGCCTCCTACGAGCAGTACTTC.

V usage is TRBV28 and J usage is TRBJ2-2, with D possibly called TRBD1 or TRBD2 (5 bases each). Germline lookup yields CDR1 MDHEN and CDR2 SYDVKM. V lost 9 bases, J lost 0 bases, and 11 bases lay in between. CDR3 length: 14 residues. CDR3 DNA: TGTGCCAGTATGAAGGGACCGAACACCGGGGAGCTGTTTTTT. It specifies CASMKGPNTGELFF.

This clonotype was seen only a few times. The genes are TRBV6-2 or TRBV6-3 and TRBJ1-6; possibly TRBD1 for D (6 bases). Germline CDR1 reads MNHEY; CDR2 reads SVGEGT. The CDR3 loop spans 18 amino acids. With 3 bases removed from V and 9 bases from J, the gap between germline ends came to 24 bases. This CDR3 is CASSYRLIPQGRSSPLHF. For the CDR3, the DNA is TGTGCCAGCAGTTATAGGCTCATCCCACAGGGAAGATCTTCACCCCTCCACTTT.

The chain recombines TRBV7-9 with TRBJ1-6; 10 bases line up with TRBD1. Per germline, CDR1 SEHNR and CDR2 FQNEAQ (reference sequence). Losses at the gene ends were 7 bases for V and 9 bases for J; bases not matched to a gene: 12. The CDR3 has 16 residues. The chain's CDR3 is CASTPWDRGKSSPLHF. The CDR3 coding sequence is TGTGCCAGCACCCCCTGGGACAGGGGTAAAAGTTCACCCCTCCACTTT.

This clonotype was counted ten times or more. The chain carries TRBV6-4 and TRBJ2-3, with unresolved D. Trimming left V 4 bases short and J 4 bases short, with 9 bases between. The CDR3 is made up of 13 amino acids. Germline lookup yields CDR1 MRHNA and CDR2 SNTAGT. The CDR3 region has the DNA TGTGCCAGCAGTGCTACAGAGTCAGATACGCAGTATTTT. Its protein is CASSATESDTQYF.

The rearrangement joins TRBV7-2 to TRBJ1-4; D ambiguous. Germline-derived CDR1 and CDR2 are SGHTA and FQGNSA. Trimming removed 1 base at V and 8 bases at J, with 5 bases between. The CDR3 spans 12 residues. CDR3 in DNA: TGTGCCAGCAGCTTAGTCGAGGAAAAACTGTTTTTT. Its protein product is CASSLVEEKLFF.

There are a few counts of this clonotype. The CDR3 region is CASNQDRAGTEAFF. The CDR3 nucleotides are TGTGCCAGCAATCAAGACAGGGCGGGCACTGAAGCTTTCTTT. The genes are TRBV12-3 or TRBV12-4 and TRBJ1-1; 7 positions agree with TRBD1. With V trimmed by 7 bases and J by 4 bases, 9 bases remained unmatched. The CDR3 is made up of 14 amino acids.

The CDR3 loop is CASSVGPWYEKLFF. The CDR3 DNA reads as TGTGCCAGCAGCGTAGGACCGTGGTATGAAAAACTGTTTTTT. This chain links TRBV9 with TRBJ1-4; no definite D call. The CDR3 covers 14 residues. Trimming left V 0 bases short and J 6 bases short, with 9 bases between. CDR1 and CDR2 (germline): SGDLS, YYNGEE.

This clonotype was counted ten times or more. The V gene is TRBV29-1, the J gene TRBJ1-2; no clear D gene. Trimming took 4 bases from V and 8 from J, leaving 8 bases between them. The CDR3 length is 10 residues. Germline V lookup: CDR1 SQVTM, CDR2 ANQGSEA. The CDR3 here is CSVGSEGYTF. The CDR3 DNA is TGCAGCGTTGGATCGGAGGGCTACACCTTC.

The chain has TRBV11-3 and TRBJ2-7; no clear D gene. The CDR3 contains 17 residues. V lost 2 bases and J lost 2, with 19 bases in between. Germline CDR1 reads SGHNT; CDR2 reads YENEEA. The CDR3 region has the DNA TGTGCCAGCAGCTTACCGCAATATCTCTTTAGCCCCTACGAGCAGTACTTC. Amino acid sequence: CASSLPQYLFSPYEQYF.

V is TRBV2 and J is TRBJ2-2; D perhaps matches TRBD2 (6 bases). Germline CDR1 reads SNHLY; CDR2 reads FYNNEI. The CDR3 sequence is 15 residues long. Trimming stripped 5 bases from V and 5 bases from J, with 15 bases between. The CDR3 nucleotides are TGTGCCAGCAGTCCTTTGGGGGGTGAAACCGGGGAGCTGTTTTTT. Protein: CASSPLGGETGELFF.

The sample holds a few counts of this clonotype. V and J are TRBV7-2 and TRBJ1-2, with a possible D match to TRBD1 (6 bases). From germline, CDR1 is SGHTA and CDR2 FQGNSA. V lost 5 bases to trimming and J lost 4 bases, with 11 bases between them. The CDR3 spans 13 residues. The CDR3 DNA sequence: TGTGCCAGCAGCCCAGGACAGACCTATGGCTACACCTTC. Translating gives CASSPGQTYGYTF.

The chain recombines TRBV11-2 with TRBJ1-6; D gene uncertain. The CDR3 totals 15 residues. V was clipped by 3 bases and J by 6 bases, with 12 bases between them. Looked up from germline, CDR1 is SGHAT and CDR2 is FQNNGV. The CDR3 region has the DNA TGTGCCAGCAGCTTTCCGGGCAGGCCTAATTCACCCCTCCACTTT. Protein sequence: CASSFPGRPNSPLHF.

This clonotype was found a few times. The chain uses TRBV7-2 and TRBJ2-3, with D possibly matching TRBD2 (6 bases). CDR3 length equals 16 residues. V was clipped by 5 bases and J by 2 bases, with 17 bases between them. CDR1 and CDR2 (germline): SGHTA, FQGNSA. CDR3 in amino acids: CASSQGGGRYTDTQYF. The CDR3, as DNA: TGTGCCAGCAGCCAGGGAGGCGGACGCTACACAGATACGCAGTATTTT.